The entry that follows covers one T cell receptor beta chain sequence. What it recognizes is unknown. TCRdb processed the reads anew with MiXCR; each CDR3 protein has one entry. The sample yields around 320,000 distinct CDR3 sequences, 9.5% seen once. The data were obtained in a study of T cell repertoires in cytomegalovirus infection. Study-wide findings and caveats: Carriage of CMV together with the relevant HLA was identifiable through cumulative public TCR beta family frequency.

CDR1 SNHLY and CDR2 FYNNEI come from the germline V gene. V was cut by 0 bases and J by 3 bases, with 6 bases left in between. CDR3 size: 13 residues. The receptor's source is a human donor in good health (CMV status not recorded). Some clones in this sample may be carry-over from other donors' samples. The chain has TRBV2 and TRBJ2-7; D is uncertain. Sequenced: PBMCs. The CDR3, as DNA: TGTGCCAGCAGTGAAGCATCCGTCTACGAGCAGTACTTC. Translating it yields CASSEASVYEQYF. The full variable domain, its missing parts supplied by reference TRBV2 and TRBJ2-7, is EPEVTQTPSHQVTQMGQEVILRCVPISNHLYFYWYRQILGQKVEFLVSFYNNEISEKSEIFDDQFSVERPDGSNFTLKIRSTKLEDSAMYFCASSEASVYEQYFGPGTRLTVT.